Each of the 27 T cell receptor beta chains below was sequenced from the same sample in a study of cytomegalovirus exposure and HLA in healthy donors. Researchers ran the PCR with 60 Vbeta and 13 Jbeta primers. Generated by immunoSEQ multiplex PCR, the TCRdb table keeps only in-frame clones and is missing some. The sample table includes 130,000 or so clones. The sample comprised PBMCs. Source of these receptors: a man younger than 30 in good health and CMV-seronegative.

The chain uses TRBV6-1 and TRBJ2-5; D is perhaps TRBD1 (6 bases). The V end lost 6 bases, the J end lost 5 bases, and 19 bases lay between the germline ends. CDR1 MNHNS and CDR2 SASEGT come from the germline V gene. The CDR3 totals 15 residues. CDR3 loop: CASSRPQGKGETQYF. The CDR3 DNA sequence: TGTGCCAGCAGCCGTCCACAGGGCAAAGGGGAGACCCAGTACTTC.

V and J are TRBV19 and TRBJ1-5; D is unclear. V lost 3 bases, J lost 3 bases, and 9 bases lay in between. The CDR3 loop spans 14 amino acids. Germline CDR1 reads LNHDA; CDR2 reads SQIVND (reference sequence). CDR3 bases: TGTGCCAGTAGTATTTGGGCAGACAATCAGCCCCAGCATTTT. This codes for CASSIWADNQPQHF.

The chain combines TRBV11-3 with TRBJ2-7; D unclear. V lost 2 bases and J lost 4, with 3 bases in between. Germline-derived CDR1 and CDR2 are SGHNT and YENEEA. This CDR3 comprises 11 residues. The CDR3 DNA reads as TGTGCCAGCAGCTTACTGTACGAGCAGTACTTC. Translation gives CASSLLYEQYF.

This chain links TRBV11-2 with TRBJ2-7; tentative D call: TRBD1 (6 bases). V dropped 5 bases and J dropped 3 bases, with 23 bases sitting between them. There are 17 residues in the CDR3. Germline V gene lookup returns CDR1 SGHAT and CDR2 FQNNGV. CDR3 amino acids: CASSRPFMRTARYEQYF. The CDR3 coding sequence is TGTGCCAGCAGCCGACCCTTTATGAGGACAGCCCGCTACGAGCAGTACTTC. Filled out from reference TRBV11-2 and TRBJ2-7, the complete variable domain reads EAGVAQSPRYKIIEKRQSVAFWCNPISGHATLYWYQQILGQGPKLLIQFQNNGVVDDSQLPKDRFSAERLKGVDSTLKIQPAKLEDSAVYLCASSRPFMRTARYEQYFGPGTRLTVT.

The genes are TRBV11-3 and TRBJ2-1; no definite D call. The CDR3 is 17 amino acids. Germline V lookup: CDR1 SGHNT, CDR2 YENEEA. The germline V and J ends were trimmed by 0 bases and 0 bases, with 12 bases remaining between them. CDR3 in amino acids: CASSLDRSASSYNEQFF. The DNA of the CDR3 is TGTGCCAGCAGCTTAGATCGGAGCGCGAGCTCCTACAATGAGCAGTTCTTC.

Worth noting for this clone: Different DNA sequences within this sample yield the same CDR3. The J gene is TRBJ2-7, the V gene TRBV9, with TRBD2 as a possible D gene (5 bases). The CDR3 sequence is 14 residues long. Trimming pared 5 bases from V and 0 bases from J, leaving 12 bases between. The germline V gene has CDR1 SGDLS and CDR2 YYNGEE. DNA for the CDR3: TGTGCCAGCAGTCCGGGAACCCGCTCCTACGAGCAGTACTTC. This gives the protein CASSPGTRSYEQYF. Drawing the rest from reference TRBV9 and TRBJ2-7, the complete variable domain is DSGVTQTPKHLITATGQRVTLRCSPRSGDLSVYWYQQSLDQGLQFLIQYYNGEERAKGNILERFSAQQFPDLHSELNLSSLELGDSALYFCASSPGTRSYEQYFGPGTRLTVT.

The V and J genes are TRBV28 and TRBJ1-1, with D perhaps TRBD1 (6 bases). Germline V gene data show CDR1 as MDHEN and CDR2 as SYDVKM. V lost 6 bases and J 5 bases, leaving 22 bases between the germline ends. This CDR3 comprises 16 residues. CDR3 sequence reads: CASRVLGGGAGTEAFF. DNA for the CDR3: TGTGCCAGCAGGGTGCTGGGCGGGGGCGCGGGAACTGAAGCTTTCTTT.

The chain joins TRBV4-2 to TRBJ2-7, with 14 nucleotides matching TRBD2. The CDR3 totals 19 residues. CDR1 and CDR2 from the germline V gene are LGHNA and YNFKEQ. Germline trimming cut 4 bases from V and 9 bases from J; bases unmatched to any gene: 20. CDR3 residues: CASSPAFTGLAGGSGGQYF. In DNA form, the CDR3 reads TGTGCCAGCAGCCCAGCATTTACTGGACTAGCGGGAGGAAGTGGAGGGCAGTACTTC.

The CDR3 here is CASSLVRYYEQYF. In DNA form, the CDR3 reads TGTGCCAGCAGCTTGGTTCGGTACTACGAGCAGTACTTC. The chain recombines TRBV5-5 with TRBJ2-7; D gene uncertain. The V and J ends lost 0 bases and 3 bases respectively, with 7 bases between them. CDR1 and CDR2 (germline): SGHKS, YYEKEE (reference sequence). The length of the CDR3 is 13 residues.

DNA for the CDR3: TGTGCCAGCAGCCAAGGTCGCGGGGGCAGAACTGAAGCTTTCTTT. This gives the protein CASSQGRGGRTEAFF. The rearrangement uses TRBV14 and TRBJ1-1, with D perhaps matching TRBD1 (6 bases). This CDR3 region has 15 residues. V was shortened by 1 base and J by 5 bases, with 14 bases between the two germline ends. Germline CDR1 and CDR2: SGHDN and FVKESK. The full variable domain, rest sourced from reference TRBV14 and TRBJ1-1, is EAGVTQFPSHSVIEKGQTVTLRCDPISGHDNLYWYRRVMGKEIKFLLHFVKESKQDESGMPNNRFLAERTGGTYSTLKVQPAELEDSGVYFCASSQGRGGRTEAFFGQGTRLTVV.

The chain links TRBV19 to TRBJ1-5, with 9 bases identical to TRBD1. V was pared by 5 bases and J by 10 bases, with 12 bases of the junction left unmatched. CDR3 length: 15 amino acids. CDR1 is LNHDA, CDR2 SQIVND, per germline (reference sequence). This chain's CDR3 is CASSANVGTGNPQHF. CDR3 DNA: TGTGCCAGTAGTGCGAATGTGGGGACAGGGAATCCCCAGCATTTT.

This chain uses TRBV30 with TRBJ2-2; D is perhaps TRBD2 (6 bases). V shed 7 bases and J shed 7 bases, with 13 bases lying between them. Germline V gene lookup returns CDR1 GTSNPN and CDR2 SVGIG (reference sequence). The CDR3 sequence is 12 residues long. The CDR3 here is CASKGTVGELFF. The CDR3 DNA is TGTGCCTCTAAGGGGACTGTCGGGGAGCTGTTTTTT.

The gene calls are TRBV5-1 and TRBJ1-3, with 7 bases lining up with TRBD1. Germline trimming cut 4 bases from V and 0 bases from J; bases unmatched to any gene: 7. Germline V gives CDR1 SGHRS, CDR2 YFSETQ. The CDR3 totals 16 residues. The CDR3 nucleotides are TGCGCCAGCAGCCCTACGTGGGACAGCTCTGGAAACACCATATATTTT. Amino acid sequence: CASSPTWDSSGNTIYF.

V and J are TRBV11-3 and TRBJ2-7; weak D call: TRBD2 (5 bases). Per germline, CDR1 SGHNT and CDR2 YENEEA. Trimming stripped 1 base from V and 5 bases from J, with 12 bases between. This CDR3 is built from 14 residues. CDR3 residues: CASSLVSGLNEQYF. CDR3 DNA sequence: TGTGCCAGCAGCTTAGTGTCGGGGTTGAACGAGCAGTACTTC.

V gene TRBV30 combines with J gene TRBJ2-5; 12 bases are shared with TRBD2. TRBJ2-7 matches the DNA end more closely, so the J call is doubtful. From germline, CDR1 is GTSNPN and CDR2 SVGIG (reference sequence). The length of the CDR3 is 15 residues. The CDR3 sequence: CAWTPLAGGPGEQYF. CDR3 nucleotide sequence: TGTGCCTGGACCCCTCTAGCGGGGGGGCCGGGCGAGCAGTACTTC.

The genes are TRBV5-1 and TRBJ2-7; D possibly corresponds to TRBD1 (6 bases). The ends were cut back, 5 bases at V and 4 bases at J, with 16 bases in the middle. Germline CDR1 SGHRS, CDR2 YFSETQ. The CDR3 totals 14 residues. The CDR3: CASREDSTRYEQYF. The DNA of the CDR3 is TGCGCCAGCAGGGAGGACAGCACTCGGTACGAGCAGTACTTC.

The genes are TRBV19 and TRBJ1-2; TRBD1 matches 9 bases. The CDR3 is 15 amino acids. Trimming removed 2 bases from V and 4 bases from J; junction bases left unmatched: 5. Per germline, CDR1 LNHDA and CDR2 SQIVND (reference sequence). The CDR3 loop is CASSIIQGAGYGYTF. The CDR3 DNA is TGTGCCAGTAGTATAATACAGGGGGCCGGCTATGGCTACACCTTC.

CDR3 nucleotide sequence: TGTGCCAGTAGTACTATCGGACAGGGTCCGTATGGCTACACCTTC. Translating it yields CASSTIGQGPYGYTF. V and J are TRBV19 and TRBJ1-2, with 8 bases matching TRBD1. The trim removed 4 bases at V and 5 bases at J, leaving 9 bases unmatched. This CDR3 has 15 amino acids. The germline V gene has CDR1 LNHDA and CDR2 SQIVND (reference sequence).

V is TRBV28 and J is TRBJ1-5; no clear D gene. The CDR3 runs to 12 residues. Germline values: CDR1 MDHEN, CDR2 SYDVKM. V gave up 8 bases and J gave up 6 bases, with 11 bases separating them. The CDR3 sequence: CASDIPGQPQHF. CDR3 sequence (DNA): TGTGCCAGCGATATTCCCGGTCAGCCCCAGCATTTT.

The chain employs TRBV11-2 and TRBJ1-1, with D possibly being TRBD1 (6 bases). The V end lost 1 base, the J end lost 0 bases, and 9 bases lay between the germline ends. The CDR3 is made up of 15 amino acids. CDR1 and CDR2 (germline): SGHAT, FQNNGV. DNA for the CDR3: TGTGCCAGCAGCTTAGTAACAGGGATGAACACTGAAGCTTTCTTT. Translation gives CASSLVTGMNTEAFF.

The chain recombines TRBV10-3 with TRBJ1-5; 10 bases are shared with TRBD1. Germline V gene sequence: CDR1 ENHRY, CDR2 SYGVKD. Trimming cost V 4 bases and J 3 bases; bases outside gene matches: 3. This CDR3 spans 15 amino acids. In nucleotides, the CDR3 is TGTGCCATCAGTGTGGACAGGGGGTTCAATCAGCCCCAGCATTTT. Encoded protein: CAISVDRGFNQPQHF.

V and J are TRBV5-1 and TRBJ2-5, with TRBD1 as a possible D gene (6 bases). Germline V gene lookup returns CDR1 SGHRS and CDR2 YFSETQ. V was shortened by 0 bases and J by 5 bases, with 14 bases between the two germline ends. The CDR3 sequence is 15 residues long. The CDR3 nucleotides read TGCGCCAGCAGCTTGGGATGGGCAGGGGTGGAGACCCAGTACTTC. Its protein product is CASSLGWAGVETQYF.

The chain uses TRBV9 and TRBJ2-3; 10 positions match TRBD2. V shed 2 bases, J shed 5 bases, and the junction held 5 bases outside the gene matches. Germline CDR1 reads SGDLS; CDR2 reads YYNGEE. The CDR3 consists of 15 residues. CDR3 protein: CASSVSGGSRDTQYF. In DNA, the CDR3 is TGTGCCAGCAGCGTTAGCGGGGGGTCCAGAGATACGCAGTATTTT.

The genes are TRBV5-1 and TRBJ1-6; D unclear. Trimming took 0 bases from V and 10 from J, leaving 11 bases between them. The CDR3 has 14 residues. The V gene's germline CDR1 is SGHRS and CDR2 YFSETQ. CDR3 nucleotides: TGCGCCAGCAGCTTGGATCGGGGTTCCTCACCCCTCCACTTT. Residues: CASSLDRGSSPLHF.

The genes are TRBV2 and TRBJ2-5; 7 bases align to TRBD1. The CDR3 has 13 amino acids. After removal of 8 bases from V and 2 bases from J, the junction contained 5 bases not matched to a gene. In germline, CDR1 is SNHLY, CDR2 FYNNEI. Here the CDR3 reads CASVGQYQETQYF. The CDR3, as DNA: TGTGCCAGCGTGGGACAGTATCAAGAGACCCAGTACTTC.

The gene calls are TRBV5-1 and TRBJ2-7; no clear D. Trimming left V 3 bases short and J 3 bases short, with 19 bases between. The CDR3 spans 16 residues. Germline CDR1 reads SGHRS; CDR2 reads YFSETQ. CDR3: CASSWNLPYRHYEQYF. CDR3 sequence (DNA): TGCGCCAGCAGCTGGAACCTGCCGTACAGACACTACGAGCAGTACTTC.

This CDR3 reads CASRNSGRTYNEQFF. The CDR3 coding sequence is TGTGCCAGCAGGAATAGCGGGAGGACCTACAATGAGCAGTTCTTC. The chain couples TRBV7-2 to TRBJ2-1; 10 bases agree with TRBD2. This CDR3 has 15 amino acids. Looked up from germline, CDR1 is SGHTA and CDR2 is FQGNSA. V lost 6 bases and J lost 2; bases outside the gene matches: 4.